The 21 T cell receptor beta chains below come from one sample, sequenced in a study of cytotoxic CD8 clonotypes in ibrutinib-treated CLL. Libraries were prepared by immunoSEQ multiplex PCR; TCRdb keeps only in-frame clonotypes and omits some of them. The table has about 120,000 clones, about 53% seen once. This specimen consisted of PBMCs, obtained after 24 months of ibrutinib treatment. These TCRs come from a human donor with chronic lymphocytic leukemia.

This chain uses TRBV12-5 with TRBJ2-2, with 10 bases identical to TRBD1. The CDR3 sequence is 20 residues long. V shed 0 bases and J 6 bases; nucleotides not matched to a gene: 16. The V gene's germline CDR1 is LGHNT and CDR2 FRNRAP. The CDR3 DNA sequence: TGTGCTAGTGGTTTGGTACTGGGGACAGGGGTTTCACCCACCGCCGGGGAGCTGTTTTTT. Translating gives CASGLVLGTGVSPTAGELFF.

This chain joins TRBV2 and TRBJ2-1; 10 positions match TRBD2. From germline, CDR1 is SNHLY and CDR2 FYNNEI. The CDR3 consists of 16 residues. Trimming at V came to 3 bases and at J to 4 bases, leaving 6 bases not matched to a gene. The CDR3 bases are TGTGCCAGCAGTGAGGAGCGGGGGGGCCCGTACAATGAGCAGTTCTTC. Amino acid sequence: CASSEERGGPYNEQFF.

The CDR3 region has the DNA TGTGCCAGCAGTTACTCAGGACAGGGGAACGCGGCTTTCTTT. Translation: CASSYSGQGNAAFF. The chain recombines TRBV6-6 with TRBJ1-1; 9 bases align to TRBD1. This CDR3 has 14 residues. The V and J ends lost 0 bases and 11 bases, in that order; junction bases with no gene match: 7. The germline V gene encodes CDR1 MNHNY and CDR2 SVGAGI (reference sequence).

The rearrangement links TRBV7-2 to TRBJ2-4; D is perhaps TRBD1 or TRBD2 (5 bases each). CDR1 is SGHTA and CDR2 is FQGNSA in the germline V gene. With 5 bases removed from V and 11 bases from J, the gap between germline ends came to 13 bases. The CDR3 runs to 12 residues. CDR3 sequence: CASSTQGSVQYF. CDR3 sequence (DNA): TGTGCCAGCAGCACGCAGGGTAGCGTTCAGTACTTC.

The chain joins TRBV6-5 to TRBJ2-7; no clear D gene. The V gene lost 2 bases and the J gene lost 0 bases, with 14 bases spanning the gap. The CDR3 is 16 residues long. Per the germline V gene, CDR1 is MNHEY and CDR2 is SVGAGI. This CDR3 reads CASSYQALSSSYEQYF. CDR3 nucleotide sequence: TGTGCCAGCAGTTACCAAGCGCTCTCCAGCTCCTACGAGCAGTACTTC.

This clone was seen only once. The V and J genes are TRBV30 and TRBJ1-5, with D unresolved. This CDR3 is 15 amino acids long. V was cut by 0 bases and J by 6 bases, with 15 bases left in between. Germline assignment: CDR1 GTSNPN and CDR2 SVGIG (reference sequence). This chain's CDR3 is CAWSVLLGNGQPQHF. The DNA of the CDR3 is TGTGCCTGGAGTGTACTTTTGGGGAATGGTCAGCCCCAGCATTTT.

The V call is TRBV2, the J call TRBJ1-2; D is unclear. Trimming shortened V by 3 bases and J by 4 bases, and 9 bases separated the two germline ends. The CDR3 spans 13 residues. Germline loops: CDR1 SNHLY, CDR2 FYNNEI. The CDR3 is CASSDVTTYGYTF. The DNA of the CDR3 is TGTGCCAGCAGTGACGTGACAACCTATGGCTACACCTTC.

The V call is TRBV7-9, the J call TRBJ2-5; D may be TRBD2 (5 bases). CDR1 is SEHNR, CDR2 FQNEAQ, per germline (reference sequence). V was shortened by 1 base and J by 5 bases, with 11 bases between the two germline ends. The CDR3 has 14 amino acids. The CDR3 coding sequence is TGTGCCAGCAGCTTAGGGGTCCGGGGTGAGACCCAGTACTTC. It yields the protein CASSLGVRGETQYF.

V gene TRBV2 combines with J gene TRBJ1-6; D remains unclear. Germline V gene data show CDR1 as SNHLY and CDR2 as FYNNEI. This CDR3 has 14 amino acids. Trimming cost V 3 bases and J 8 bases, with 11 bases left between them. The CDR3 DNA is TGTGCCAGCAGTGAGAGGGTCAGAGATTCACCCCTCCACTTT. It translates to CASSERVRDSPLHF.

This clone appeared a single time. The J gene is TRBJ1-2, the V gene TRBV7-9, with D maybe TRBD1 (6 bases). Per germline, CDR1 SEHNR and CDR2 FQNEAQ (reference sequence). The CDR3 is 13 amino acids. Trimming pared 4 bases from V and 8 bases from J, leaving 14 bases between. The CDR3 DNA follows: TGTGCCAGCAGCTCCGAAGCAGGGGTCGGCTACACCTTC. Translation: CASSSEAGVGYTF. Drawing the rest from reference TRBV7-9 and TRBJ1-2, the complete variable domain is DTGVSQNPRHKITKRGQNVTFRCDPISEHNRLYWYRQTLGQGPEFLTYFQNEAQLEKSRLLSDRFSAERPKGSFSTLEIQRTEQGDSAMYLCASSSEAGVGYTFGSGTRLTVV.

As to this clone: The junction and the germline gene differ at one end; a read error may be behind it. The gene calls are TRBV5-4 and TRBJ2-7, with 11 bases fitting TRBD1. Germline V gives CDR1 SGHNT, CDR2 YYREEE (reference sequence). The CDR3 spans 13 residues. As DNA, the CDR3 is TGTGCCAGCAGCCCTAGGACAGGGGGCGACGTTCGATTC. Translated, it gives CASSPRTGGDVRF.

There are a few counts of this clone. The J gene is TRBJ1-2, the V gene TRBV19; no clear D. Germline V lookup: CDR1 LNHDA, CDR2 SQIVND (reference sequence). With 5 bases removed from V and 4 bases from J, the gap between germline ends came to 14 bases. The CDR3 covers 14 residues. CDR3 in amino acids: CASSDPRMGYGYTF. The CDR3 DNA is TGTGCCAGTAGTGACCCTAGAATGGGCTATGGCTACACCTTC.

There are a few counts of this clone. The rearrangement uses TRBV6-6 and TRBJ1-4, with D unresolved. Germline V CDR1 and CDR2: MNHNY, SVGAGI (reference sequence). The CDR3 sequence is 12 residues long. V was shortened by 4 bases and J by 8 bases, with 8 bases between the two germline ends. The CDR3 is CASSSSGEKLFF. CDR3 bases: TGTGCCAGCAGTTCCTCGGGCGAAAAACTGTTTTTT.

The V call is TRBV30, the J call TRBJ1-1; D is unresolved. Trimming removed 7 bases at V and 4 bases at J, with 16 bases between. Germline V gene lookup returns CDR1 GTSNPN and CDR2 SVGIG (reference sequence). This CDR3 has 13 amino acids. CDR3 region: CALETSPSTEAFF. As DNA, the CDR3 is TGTGCCTTAGAGACATCGCCGAGCACTGAAGCTTTCTTT.

The table lists this clone with a few counts. The CDR3 sequence: CASSLWGTGELFF. The CDR3 coding sequence is TGTGCCAGCAGCTTGTGGGGCACCGGGGAGCTGTTTTTT. The rearrangement joins TRBV5-6 to TRBJ2-2; D unresolved. The CDR3 runs to 13 residues. From germline, CDR1 is SGHDT and CDR2 YYEEEE. Trimming cost V 1 base and J 4 bases, with 5 bases left between them.

The sample holds a few counts of this clone. The chain carries TRBV7-9 and TRBJ2-2; no definite D call. This CDR3 contains 15 residues. CDR1 and CDR2 (germline): SEHNR, FQNEAQ (reference sequence). Trimming pared 7 bases from V and 6 bases from J, leaving 18 bases between. The CDR3 sequence: CASTRVSNEAGELFF. CDR3 bases: TGTGCCAGCACCAGAGTGTCGAACGAGGCCGGGGAGCTGTTTTTT.

This chain uses TRBV9 with TRBJ1-2; D is perhaps TRBD1 (5 bases). The CDR3 contains 12 residues. V was shortened by 1 base and J by 6 bases, with 7 bases between the two germline ends. Germline loops: CDR1 SGDLS, CDR2 YYNGEE. The CDR3 DNA is TGTGCCAGCAGCGTACCAGGGCATGGCTACACCTTC. This translates into CASSVPGHGYTF.

This clone was observed a handful of times. The DNA for the CDR3 is TGCAGCGTGGGGACAGGGTATGACTATGGCTACACCTTC. Encoded protein: CSVGTGYDYGYTF. The chain combines TRBV29-1 with TRBJ1-2; 9 bases are a match to TRBD1. V gave up 6 bases and J gave up 3 bases; unmatched junction bases: 5. CDR1 SQVTM and CDR2 ANQGSEA come from the germline V gene. CDR3 length: 13 residues.

The CDR3, as DNA: TGCGCCAGCAGCCAAGCCCCTACGTTCTTCGCGGGGGTGTCCTCCTACGAGCAGTACTTC. It translates to CASSQAPTFFAGVSSYEQYF. The chain uses TRBV5-1 and TRBJ2-7; 7 bases are a match to TRBD2. The CDR3 has 20 amino acids. The germline CDR1 and CDR2 sequences are SGHRS and YFSETQ. J gave up 0 bases and V 4 bases, and 22 bases lay outside the gene matches.

This chain connects TRBV2 to TRBJ2-7; 10 bases are shared with TRBD1. Germline V CDR1 and CDR2: SNHLY, FYNNEI. V shed 7 bases and J 3 bases; nucleotides not matched to a gene: 6. CDR3 length: 14 residues. The CDR3 coding sequence is TGTGCCAGCATACAGGGACAGGGGATCTACGAGCAGTACTTC. This encodes CASIQGQGIYEQYF.

V is TRBV5-6 and J is TRBJ2-7; D not resolved. CDR3 length: 14 amino acids. V shed 2 bases and J shed 5 bases, with 14 bases lying between them. Germline assignment: CDR1 SGHDT and CDR2 YYEEEE. The CDR3 region has the DNA TGTGCCAGCAGCTTATATGGCAGAACCAACGAGCAGTACTTC. It encodes CASSLYGRTNEQYF.